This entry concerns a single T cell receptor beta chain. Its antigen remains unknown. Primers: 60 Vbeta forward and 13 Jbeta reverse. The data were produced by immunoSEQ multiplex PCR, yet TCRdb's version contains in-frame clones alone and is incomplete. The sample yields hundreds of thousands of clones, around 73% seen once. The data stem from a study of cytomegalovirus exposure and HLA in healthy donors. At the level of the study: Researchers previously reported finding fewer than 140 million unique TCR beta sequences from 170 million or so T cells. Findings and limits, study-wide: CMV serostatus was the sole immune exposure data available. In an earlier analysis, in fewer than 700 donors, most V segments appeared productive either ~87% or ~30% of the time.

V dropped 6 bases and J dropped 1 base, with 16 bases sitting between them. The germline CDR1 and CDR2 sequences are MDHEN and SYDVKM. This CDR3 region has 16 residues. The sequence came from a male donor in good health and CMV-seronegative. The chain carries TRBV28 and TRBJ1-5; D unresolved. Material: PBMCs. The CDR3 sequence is CASSQNGLVSNQPQHF. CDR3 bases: TGTGCCAGCAGCCAAAACGGACTGGTCAGCAATCAGCCCCAGCATTTT.